This passage covers 9 T cell receptor beta chains from one sample sequenced in a study of blood T cell repertoires in COVID-19. This table comes from immunoSEQ multiplex PCR, and its TCRdb copy is limited to in-frame clones, with some not included. This sample has about 72,000 clones; roughly 90% occur once, and the top ten carry roughly 8.8%. What was sequenced was peripheral blood. These receptors were obtained from a man aged 25-45 years with acute or convalescent COVID-19.

This chain uses TRBV28 with TRBJ1-4, with a weak D call TRBD1 (6 bases). Germline CDR1 MDHEN, CDR2 SYDVKM. This CDR3 spans 14 amino acids. V was clipped by 2 bases and J by 7 bases, with 11 bases between them. The CDR3 sequence: CASSLQGFSEKLFF. The CDR3, as DNA: TGTGCCAGCAGTTTACAGGGGTTCAGTGAAAAACTGTTTTTT.

J is TRBJ2-7 and V is TRBV5-1, with D hard to call. The V and J ends lost 3 bases and 6 bases respectively, with 16 bases between them. CDR1 and CDR2 from the germline V gene are SGHRS and YFSETQ. The CDR3 runs to 14 residues. The CDR3, as DNA: TGCGCCAGCAGCTCGCTAAATCCCGAGAGCGAGCAGTACTTC. It codes for CASSSLNPESEQYF.

The genes are TRBV29-1 and TRBJ2-7, with TRBD1 as a possible D gene (6 bases). V dropped 6 bases and J dropped 1 base, with 16 bases sitting between them. This CDR3 spans 14 amino acids. Per the germline V gene, CDR1 is SQVTM and CDR2 is ANQGSEA. The CDR3 loop is CSVIEVGASYEQYF. CDR3 DNA: TGCAGCGTCATCGAGGTGGGGGCTTCCTACGAGCAGTACTTC.

The chain couples TRBV24-1 to TRBJ1-5; D is unclear. The CDR3 consists of 14 residues. Trimming pared 5 bases from V and 5 bases from J, leaving 12 bases between. Germline V gene data show CDR1 as KGHDR and CDR2 as SFDVKD. The CDR3 DNA is TGTGCCACCAGTGGCCTAGAGGTGGATCAGCCCCAGCATTTT. This codes for CATSGLEVDQPQHF.

This sequence joins TRBV7-2 and TRBJ2-2; 7 bases are shared with TRBD2. This CDR3 contains 16 residues. Germline V gene lookup returns CDR1 SGHTA and CDR2 FQGNSA. The J segment lost 6 bases and the V segment lost 5 bases, leaving 12 bases of the junction unmatched. Here the CDR3 reads CASSRKAGLGAGELFF. The CDR3 DNA reads as TGTGCCAGCAGCCGCAAGGCTGGACTAGGGGCCGGGGAGCTGTTTTTT.

The genes are TRBV12-3 or TRBV12-4 and TRBJ1-2, with a possible D match to TRBD1 (5 bases). This CDR3 is 13 amino acids long. V was cut by 3 bases and J by 6 bases, with 11 bases left in between. DNA of the CDR3: TGTGCCAGCAGTTTTGGGGCCAGTAATGGCTACACCTTC. This codes for CASSFGASNGYTF.

The V call is TRBV7-3, the J call TRBJ2-1, with a possible D match to TRBD1 (6 bases). The germline V gene encodes CDR1 SGHTA and CDR2 FQGTGA. Trimming took 2 bases from V and 6 from J, leaving 11 bases between them. CDR3 length equals 14 residues. CDR3 coding DNA: TGTGCCAGCAGCTTAGGGGGCCCCAGCAATGAGCAGTTCTTC. Its protein is CASSLGGPSNEQFF.

This rearrangement joins TRBV6-5 to TRBJ1-5; 7 nucleotides agree with TRBD1. Per germline, CDR1 MNHEY and CDR2 SVGAGI. The ends lost 6 bases at V and 3 bases at J; junction bases unmatched: 8. The CDR3 loop spans 15 amino acids. As DNA, the CDR3 is TGTGCCAGCAGCCGGGACAGCGAAAACAATCAGCCCCAGCATTTT. It yields the protein CASSRDSENNQPQHF.

The chain carries TRBV28 and TRBJ1-5, with a weak D call TRBD1 (5 bases). This CDR3 has 15 residues. Germline V gene data show CDR1 as MDHEN and CDR2 as SYDVKM. Trimming took off 6 bases at V and 3 bases at J, with 15 bases between the two ends. CDR3 sequence: CASSGPRAPNQPQHF. In DNA, the CDR3 is TGTGCCAGCAGCGGGCCCAGGGCCCCCAATCAGCCCCAGCATTTT.